What follows is one TCR beta chain and its context. What it binds is not known. This entry belongs to a study of blood T cells in healthy people across ages. Points from the study as a whole: A strong correlation was seen between TCR beta diversity and naive T cell percentage.

Next came a second PCR, run for about 7 to 12 cycles, which used a sample-barcoded 5' primer along with a J-beta primer mix. TCRdb re-derived calls from the 5' RACE reads in MiXCR, one entry per CDR3 protein. Of nearly 800,000 distinct CDR3 sequences in the sample, just over 55% were seen once. This CDR3 is built from 16 residues. Germline lookup yields CDR1 MDHEN and CDR2 SYDVKM. The chain carries TRBV28 and TRBJ2-5; 9 bases fit TRBD1. Gene TRBJ2-7 matches the end of the DNA better, so the J call may be wrong. Sequencing input: blood. The receptor comes from a man aged 35-49 years in good health. The CDR3 DNA follows: TGTGCCAGCAGTTTCCCCGGGACAGGGATTCCACACGAGCAGTACTTC. Translated, it gives CASSFPGTGIPHEQYF.